Following are 22 T cell receptor beta chains from one sample sequenced in a study of blood T cell repertoires in COVID-19. Measured with immunoSEQ multiplex PCR; TCRdb has only the in-frame clones, and not every one. The sample has about 160,000 clones; 90% to 95% are singletons. Sample: peripheral blood. These receptors were obtained from a man in his fifties with acute or convalescent COVID-19.

The chain joins TRBV6-5 to TRBJ2-2; the match to TRBD1 covers 9 bases. J lost 7 bases, V lost 8 bases, and 8 bases had no gene match. The CDR3 contains 14 residues. The V gene's germline CDR1 is MNHEY and CDR2 SVGAGI. Written as DNA, the CDR3 is TGTGCCAGCTGGGGGACAGGGATAATCGGGGAGCTGTTTTTT. Its translation: CASWGTGIIGELFF.

The table lists this clone with a few counts. This rearrangement joins TRBV6-5 to TRBJ1-4, with TRBD1 identical over 8 bases. Unmatched junction bases numbered 10, after V lost 6 bases and J lost 7 bases. CDR1 is MNHEY and CDR2 is SVGAGI in the germline V gene. The CDR3 loop spans 15 amino acids. The CDR3 spells CASRPIGGTGEKLFF. The CDR3 nucleotides are TGTGCCAGCAGACCCATCGGGGGGACAGGTGAAAAACTGTTTTTT.

This sequence joins TRBV5-4 and TRBJ1-6, with no clear D. Germline V gene lookup returns CDR1 SGHNT and CDR2 YYREEE (reference sequence). The CDR3 runs 14 residues. The ends were cut back, 4 bases at V and 8 bases at J, with 13 bases in the middle. Here the CDR3 reads CASSAELTDSPLHF. CDR3 nucleotide sequence: TGTGCCAGCAGCGCGGAGCTAACGGATTCACCCCTCCACTTT. The entire variable domain, with the rest obtained from reference TRBV5-4 and TRBJ1-6, is as follows: ETGVTQSPTHLIKTRGQQVTLRCSSQSGHNTVSWYQQALGQGPQFIFQYYREEENGRGNFPPRFSGLQFPNYSSELNVNALELDDSALYLCASSAELTDSPLHFGNGTRLTVT.

The chain is built from TRBV7-3 and TRBJ2-5; 7 nucleotides align to TRBD1. The CDR3 spans 13 residues. Germline CDR1 and CDR2: SGHTA and FQGTGA. V gave up 5 bases and J gave up 6 bases; unmatched junction bases: 6. CDR3 sequence: CASSIDREKTQYF. The CDR3 bases are TGTGCCAGCAGCATCGACAGGGAGAAGACCCAGTACTTC.

In regard to this clone: Other DNA variants within this sample encode the same CDR3. The J gene is TRBJ2-2, the V gene TRBV9; no definite D call. Germline lookup yields CDR1 SGDLS and CDR2 YYNGEE. This CDR3 spans 14 amino acids. V was shortened by 0 bases and J by 6 bases, with 9 bases between the two germline ends. CDR3 bases: TGTGCCAGCAGCGTAGATGGAGAGCCCGGGGAGCTGTTTTTT. Its protein is CASSVDGEPGELFF.

This sequence joins TRBV13 and TRBJ2-1, with D possibly TRBD2 on 5 matching bases. Germline V gene data show CDR1 as PRHDT and CDR2 as FYEKMQ (reference sequence). CDR3 length equals 16 residues. V was trimmed by 5 bases and J by 4 bases, leaving 18 bases between them. CDR3 sequence: CASSPHPADLYNEQFF. The CDR3 DNA reads as TGTGCCAGCAGCCCCCACCCTGCGGACTTATACAATGAGCAGTTCTTC.

The V and J genes are TRBV5-6 and TRBJ2-5; 12 bases match TRBD2. Germline CDR1 and CDR2: SGHDT and YYEEEE. The CDR3 is 16 amino acids. Germline trimming cut 4 bases from V and 5 bases from J; bases unmatched to any gene: 9. The CDR3 DNA sequence: TGTGCCAGCAGCCCGACTAGCGGGGGACGAGGGGAGACCCAGTACTTC. This gives the protein CASSPTSGGRGETQYF. The full variable domain, in which reference TRBV5-6 and TRBJ2-5 provide the parts outside the CDR3, is DAGVTQSPTHLIKTRGQQVTLRCSPKSGHDTVSWYQQALGQGPQFIFQYYEEEERQRGNFPDRFSGHQFPNYSSELNVNALLLGDSALYLCASSPTSGGRGETQYFGPGTRLLVL.

The chain carries TRBV7-2 and TRBJ2-4; 8 bases are shared with TRBD1. Per germline, CDR1 SGHTA and CDR2 FQGNSA. CDR3 length: 15 residues. J lost 2 bases, V lost 7 bases, and 7 bases had no gene match. Here the CDR3 reads CASTLDRVSKNIQYF. In nucleotides, the CDR3 is TGTGCCAGCACGCTGGACAGGGTTTCCAAAAACATTCAGTACTTC.

This chain uses TRBV7-9 with TRBJ1-6, with D perhaps TRBD1 (6 bases). Germline lookup yields CDR1 SEHNR and CDR2 FQNEAQ (reference sequence). V lost 5 bases and J 6 bases, leaving 14 bases between the germline ends. The CDR3 totals 15 residues. The CDR3 sequence: CASSEQGGGNSPLHF. CDR3 DNA: TGTGCCAGCAGCGAACAGGGTGGTGGTAATTCACCCCTCCACTTT.

The rearrangement uses TRBV2 and TRBJ2-3; D not certain. V gave up 5 bases and J gave up 4 bases, with 4 bases separating them. Per the germline V gene, CDR1 is SNHLY and CDR2 is FYNNEI. The CDR3 runs to 11 residues. The CDR3 DNA reads as TGTGCCAGCAGTCGGTCAGATACGCAGTATTTT. Protein product: CASSRSDTQYF.

The genes are TRBV6-1 and TRBJ1-5; D is unclear. The germline V gene encodes CDR1 MNHNS and CDR2 SASEGT. This CDR3 region has 15 residues. The V gene lost 0 bases and the J gene lost 0 bases, with 6 bases spanning the gap. DNA of the CDR3: TGTGCCAGCAGTGAAGCTATAGTTAGCAATCAGCCCCAGCATTTT. As protein: CASSEAIVSNQPQHF.

The rearrangement uses TRBV7-2 and TRBJ2-5, with 7 positions matching TRBD1. V trimming: 1 base; J trimming: 2 bases; junction bases outside the gene matches: 4. CDR1 is SGHTA, CDR2 FQGNSA, per germline. This CDR3 has 15 amino acids. Here the CDR3 reads CASSLGGQVQETQYF. CDR3 DNA: TGTGCCAGCAGCTTAGGAGGACAGGTTCAAGAGACCCAGTACTTC.

This chain uses TRBV28 with TRBJ1-1; no clear D gene. The V gene lost 7 bases and the J gene lost 7 bases, with 10 bases spanning the gap. Germline CDR1 MDHEN, CDR2 SYDVKM. The CDR3 has 11 residues. The DNA for the CDR3 is TGTGCCAGCATCCAAGGCGGTGAAGCTTTCTTT. Its protein is CASIQGGEAFF.

The chain is built from TRBV6-5 and TRBJ1-5; no clear D. This CDR3 spans 13 amino acids. Trimming took 7 bases from V and 2 from J, leaving 9 bases between them. Germline V lookup: CDR1 MNHEY, CDR2 SVGAGI. The CDR3 DNA reads TGTGCCAGCATGGAGGGAGGCAATCAGCCCCAGCATTTT. It encodes CASMEGGNQPQHF.

The V and J genes are TRBV2 and TRBJ2-7; 8 bases match TRBD1. The CDR3 contains 13 residues. In germline, CDR1 is SNHLY, CDR2 FYNNEI. V was clipped by 3 bases and J by 6 bases; unmatched bases: 4. The CDR3 is CASSDGRGREQYV. The CDR3 nucleotides read TGTGCCAGCAGTGACGGCAGGGGGCGCGAGCAGTACGTC.

This chain joins TRBV5-1 and TRBJ2-3, with 7 bases identical to TRBD1. The CDR3 has 16 amino acids. The germline CDR1 and CDR2 sequences are SGHRS and YFSETQ. With V trimmed by 0 bases and J by 0 bases, 4 bases remained unmatched. CDR3 loop: CASSLAGQASTDTQYF. In DNA, the CDR3 is TGCGCCAGCAGCTTGGCAGGACAGGCGAGCACAGATACGCAGTATTTT.

This chain uses TRBV6-2 or TRBV6-3 with TRBJ2-2; 11 nucleotides align to TRBD2. Germline V gives CDR1 MNHEY, CDR2 SVGEGT. The CDR3 consists of 17 residues. V lost 6 bases and J lost 1; bases outside the gene matches: 7. The CDR3: CASSLGLAELNTGELFF. The CDR3 DNA is TGTGCCAGCAGCCTGGGACTAGCGGAGCTGAACACCGGGGAGCTGTTTTTT.

The gene calls are TRBV5-1 and TRBJ2-3; 11 nucleotides agree with TRBD2. Trimming at V came to 2 bases and at J to 1 base, leaving 9 bases not matched to a gene. This CDR3 has 18 amino acids. Germline loops: CDR1 SGHRS, CDR2 YFSETQ. The CDR3 reads CASSFMSSGRRGTDTQYF. The CDR3 nucleotides are TGCGCCAGCAGCTTTATGTCTAGCGGGAGGAGAGGCACAGATACGCAGTATTTT.

The rearrangement links TRBV5-1 to TRBJ1-1; D ambiguous. Deletions cut 4 bases from V and 4 bases from J, with 17 bases between. Looked up from germline, CDR1 is SGHRS and CDR2 is YFSETQ. CDR3 length equals 15 residues. The CDR3 spells CASSPDGVAPTEAFF. The CDR3 DNA sequence: TGCGCCAGCAGCCCAGACGGGGTGGCACCCACTGAAGCTTTCTTT.

The chain has TRBV3-1 (or the pseudogene TRBV3-2) and TRBJ1-1; D gene ambiguous. The V gene lost 0 bases and the J gene lost 6 bases, with 17 bases spanning the gap. Germline CDR1 LGHDT, CDR2 YNNKEL (reference sequence). This CDR3 is built from 16 residues. Here the CDR3 reads CASSQESARFSAEAFF. CDR3 DNA sequence: TGTGCCAGCAGCCAAGAATCGGCCAGATTTAGCGCTGAAGCTTTCTTT.

The table lists this clone with a count of one. The V gene is TRBV2, the J gene TRBJ1-2; D gene uncertain. V was cut by 4 bases and J by 6 bases, with 15 bases left in between. Per the germline V gene, CDR1 is SNHLY and CDR2 is FYNNEI. CDR3 length: 14 amino acids. The CDR3 nucleotides are TGTGCCAGCAGTGTGAGCAGGCAAGGCGATGGCTACACCTTC. Its protein is CASSVSRQGDGYTF.

The chain uses TRBV29-1 and TRBJ1-2; 11 bases agree with TRBD1. Germline CDR1 and CDR2: SQVTM and ANQGSEA. The CDR3 spans 14 residues. V shed 5 bases and J 6 bases; nucleotides not matched to a gene: 8. The DNA of the CDR3 is TGCAGCGTTAGAGGACAGGGGGCGAGTAATGGCTACACCTTC. Protein: CSVRGQGASNGYTF. Supplemented by reference TRBV29-1 and TRBJ1-2, the full variable domain reads SAVISQKPSRDICQRGTSLTIQCQVDSQVTMMFWYRQQPGQSLTLIATANQGSEATYESGFVIDKFPISRPNLTFSTLTVSNMSPEDSSIYLCSVRGQGASNGYTFGSGTRLTVV.